Included here is one T cell receptor (beta chain) sequence, with context. Authors' analysis steps: Amplification with reference gene primers provided the estimates of nucleated cell counts. TCRdb keeps only in-frame clones here, not all; method: immunoSEQ multiplex PCR. From that table come the V and J calls and clone size; the DNA was used to work out D and trimming. The repertoire holds more than 200,000 clones, with 84% as singletons. The record originates from a study of blood T cell repertoires in COVID-19. About the study: PBMCs, B-cell-depleted T cells, or T cells provided the cDNA or gDNA that made up the material.

This CDR3 spans 13 amino acids. V was cut by 2 bases and J by 1 base, with 5 bases left in between. The germline V gene has CDR1 SNHLY and CDR2 FYNNEI. Sequenced input: peripheral blood. The source of this sequence is a man aged 55 to 69 with acute or convalescent COVID-19. The chain is built from TRBV2 and TRBJ1-1, with a weak D call TRBD1 (5 bases). CDR3 residues: CASSEQGNTEAFF. The CDR3 nucleotides are TGTGCCAGCAGTGAACAGGGGAACACTGAAGCTTTCTTT. The full variable domain, completed using reference TRBV2 and TRBJ1-1, is EPEVTQTPSHQVTQMGQEVILRCVPISNHLYFYWYRQILGQKVEFLVSFYNNEISEKSEIFDDQFSVERPDGSNFTLKIRSTKLEDSAMYFCASSEQGNTEAFFGQGTRLTVV.